This TCR beta chain was identified during a study of OX40 agonist ivuxolimab in advanced cancers. The CDR3 consists of 16 residues. The V and J ends lost 0 bases and 3 bases, in that order; junction bases with no gene match: 7. Per the germline V gene, CDR1 is SGHTS and CDR2 is YDEGEE. Some clones are missing from TCRdb's copy, which holds only in-frame ones; the method was immunoSEQ multiplex PCR. Among approximately 41,000 clones listed, around 90% were seen once. The chain employs TRBV5-8 and TRBJ1-1; 8 positions match TRBD1. The sequence was obtained from an adult with an advanced solid tumor such as melanoma, head and neck, liver or kidney cancer. Sample: CD4+ or CD8+ T cells sorted from blood, taken in a trial of the OX40 agonist ivuxolimab. The CDR3 sequence is CASSLAYGQGYTEAFF. As DNA, the CDR3 is TGTGCCAGCAGCTTGGCCTATGGACAGGGCTACACTGAAGCTTTCTTT.